Listed here are 27 T cell receptor beta chains from one sample, sequenced in a study of T cell responses to AZD1222 COVID-19 vaccine. Measured with immunoSEQ multiplex PCR; TCRdb has only the in-frame clones, and not every one. The data contain around 100,000 clones, about nine tenths of them singletons. The source material was peripheral blood, sampled on day 0 of AZD1222 vaccination. The receptors originated from an adult in good health.

The rearrangement uses TRBV4-1 and TRBJ2-1; perhaps TRBD2 as D (6 bases). Germline CDR1 and CDR2: MGHRA and YSYEKL. The CDR3 sequence is 15 residues long. The V and J ends lost 0 bases and 7 bases respectively, with 13 bases between them. CDR3 nucleotides: TGCGCCAGCAGCCAAGATGGGGGGTCTGGAAATGAGCAGTTCTTC. It yields the protein CASSQDGGSGNEQFF.

The chain combines TRBV10-3 with TRBJ1-3; D ambiguous. The V gene lost 0 bases and the J gene lost 3 bases, with 6 bases spanning the gap. The CDR3 covers 14 residues. The V gene's germline CDR1 is ENHRY and CDR2 SYGVKD. CDR3 sequence: CAISESRGGNTIYF. In nucleotides, the CDR3 is TGTGCCATCAGTGAGTCGCGGGGTGGAAACACCATATATTTT.

V usage is TRBV6-1 and J usage is TRBJ2-5; D not certain. The CDR3 is 14 amino acids. Germline lookup yields CDR1 MNHNS and CDR2 SASEGT. V was shortened by 2 bases and J by 5 bases, with 12 bases between the two germline ends. CDR3 loop: CASSESFPMETQYF. In DNA, the CDR3 is TGTGCCAGCAGTGAAAGTTTTCCGATGGAGACCCAGTACTTC.

The chain recombines TRBV27 with TRBJ2-7, with TRBD1 as a possible D gene (7 bases). The CDR3 contains 14 residues. Per germline, CDR1 MNHEY and CDR2 SMNVEV (reference sequence). Trimming removed 4 bases from V and 6 bases from J, with 16 bases in between. CDR3 nucleotides: TGTGCCAGCAGTTCCCGTCAGGGGGAGGTCGAGCAGTACTTC. Residues: CASSSRQGEVEQYF.

The CDR3 sequence is CASRGGRTEAFF. The DNA of the CDR3 is TGTGCCAGCAGAGGGGGGCGGACTGAAGCTTTCTTT. The V call is TRBV12-3 or TRBV12-4, the J call TRBJ1-1, with D possibly TRBD1 on 6 matching bases. The CDR3 sequence is 12 residues long. Trimming cost V 6 bases and J 5 bases, with 10 bases left between them.

V gene TRBV18 combines with J gene TRBJ2-5; a weak D match, TRBD2 (6 bases). From germline, CDR1 is KGHSH and CDR2 LQKENI. This CDR3 has 15 amino acids. V lost 3 bases, J lost 2 bases, and 13 bases lay in between. The CDR3 DNA reads as TGTGCCAGCTCACCTCAGGAGGGGTTACAAGAGACCCAGTACTTC. It encodes CASSPQEGLQETQYF.

A word on this clone: This same CDR3 is encoded by further DNA sequences in the sample. V and J are TRBV30 and TRBJ1-1, with no clear D. The CDR3 extends over 11 amino acids. Germline V gene data show CDR1 as GTSNPN and CDR2 as SVGIG (reference sequence). The DNA for the CDR3 is TGTGCTTACGAGAGGAACACTGAAGCTTTCTTT. It yields the protein CAYERNTEAFF.

The chain combines TRBV2 with TRBJ2-3, with 14 bases aligning to TRBD2. The CDR3 is made up of 16 amino acids. CDR1 and CDR2 (germline): SNHLY, FYNNEI. V lost 3 bases to trimming and J lost 2 bases; unmatched junction nucleotides: 1. CDR3 in amino acids: CASSEGLAGATDTQYF. CDR3 in DNA: TGTGCCAGCAGTGAGGGACTAGCGGGGGCCACAGATACGCAGTATTTT.

The V gene is TRBV5-1, the J gene TRBJ2-5; TRBD2 matches at 8 bases. CDR3 length equals 18 residues. The germline gives CDR1 SGHRS, CDR2 YFSETQ. The junction had 10 bases not matched to a gene; V was cut back by 0 bases and J by 0 bases. CDR3 DNA sequence: TGCGCCAGCAGCTTGGCAATTCGGGGGGGCCTGTACCAAGAGACCCAGTACTTC. Translation gives CASSLAIRGGLYQETQYF.

V usage is TRBV21-1 and J usage is TRBJ2-1; the D call in the table, TRBD1, was not verified against the DNA. TRBV21-1 is a documented pseudogene. The CDR3 is made up of 15 amino acids. The CDR3 DNA reads as TGTGCCAGCAGCACTACCGGGACAGGGGGATATGAGCAGTTCTTC. It encodes CASSTTGTGGYEQFF.

The chain carries TRBV11-1 and TRBJ2-7; D uncertain. Trimming removed 2 bases at V and 2 bases at J, with 13 bases between. The CDR3 has 15 residues. Germline values: CDR1 SGHAT, CDR2 FQDESV (reference sequence). The chain's CDR3 is CASSLRAVQTYEQYF. CDR3 coding DNA: TGTGCCAGCAGCTTAAGGGCAGTTCAAACCTACGAGCAGTACTTC.

The V and J genes are TRBV4-2 and TRBJ2-1; no clear D. Trimming cost V 1 base and J 3 bases, with 7 bases left between them. In germline, CDR1 is LGHNA, CDR2 YNFKEQ. CDR3 length equals 14 residues. Written as DNA, the CDR3 is TGTGCCAGCAGCCAAGGCCCTGGCTACAATGAGCAGTTCTTC. Translated: CASSQGPGYNEQFF.

About this clone itself: The identical CDR3 is also encoded by other nucleotide sequences in the sample. The CDR3 DNA is TGTGCCAGCAGAACAGGGGATCAGCCCCAGCATTTT. It translates to CASRTGDQPQHF. The V gene is TRBV6-5, the J gene TRBJ1-5, with TRBD1 identical over 7 bases. V shed 6 bases, J shed 5 bases, and the junction held 1 base outside the gene matches. The CDR3 is made up of 12 amino acids. Per germline, CDR1 MNHEY and CDR2 SVGAGI.

The rearrangement joins TRBV5-4 to TRBJ2-3; D is uncertain. Germline V gene lookup returns CDR1 SGHNT and CDR2 YYREEE (reference sequence). The CDR3 covers 13 residues. V shed 1 base and J shed 6 bases, with 9 bases lying between them. CDR3 sequence reads: CASSLPQTDTQYF. For the CDR3, the DNA is TGTGCCAGCAGCTTGCCTCAAACGGATACGCAGTATTTT.

The chain recombines TRBV11-2 with TRBJ1-2; possibly TRBD1 for D (5 bases). The V end was cut by 2 bases, the J end by 5 bases, with 15 bases between. Germline values: CDR1 SGHAT, CDR2 FQNNGV. The CDR3 runs to 15 residues. CDR3 in amino acids: CASSLLAGSAYGYTF. The CDR3 bases are TGTGCCAGCAGCTTACTGGCAGGGTCGGCTTATGGCTACACCTTC.

CDR3 in amino acids: CASSLGWNTEAFF. The DNA for the CDR3 is TGTGCCAGCAGTTTAGGGTGGAACACTGAAGCTTTCTTT. The chain has TRBV27 and TRBJ1-1; D ambiguous. The germline CDR1 and CDR2 sequences are MNHEY and SMNVEV (reference sequence). The CDR3 sequence is 13 residues long. V was clipped by 2 bases and J by 1 base, with 5 bases between them.

V is TRBV6-5 and J is TRBJ1-1, with D hard to call. The germline V gene encodes CDR1 MNHEY and CDR2 SVGAGI. The CDR3 has 12 amino acids. V gave up 8 bases and J gave up 2 bases, with 9 bases separating them. The CDR3 sequence: CASGLRNTEAFF. The CDR3 DNA reads as TGTGCCAGCGGGCTCCGAAACACTGAAGCTTTCTTT.

V is TRBV6-5 and J is TRBJ2-1, with TRBD1 as a possible D gene (5 bases). Germline V gene lookup returns CDR1 MNHEY and CDR2 SVGAGI. This CDR3 has 14 residues. The germline V and J ends were trimmed by 5 bases and 1 base, with 9 bases remaining between them. The CDR3 DNA sequence: TGTGCCAGCAGTCGCAGGGAATCCTACAATGAGCAGTTCTTC. Amino acid sequence: CASSRRESYNEQFF.

J is TRBJ2-7 and V is TRBV7-8; D remains ambiguous. V was trimmed by 1 base and J by 3 bases, leaving 1 base between them. The CDR3 is 11 residues long. Germline CDR1 is SGHVS and CDR2 is FQNEAQ. CDR3 sequence (DNA): TGTGCCAGCAGCTTAGTCTACGAGCAGTACTTC. The encoded protein is CASSLVYEQYF.

The chain uses TRBV9 and TRBJ2-3, with TRBD2 identical over 15 bases. The V segment lost 3 bases and the J segment 4 bases; nucleotides outside the gene matches: 9. Germline V gene data show CDR1 as SGDLS and CDR2 as YYNGEE. The CDR3 covers 18 residues. The CDR3 sequence is CASSAPGLAGGDADTQYF. In DNA form, the CDR3 reads TGTGCCAGCAGCGCCCCGGGACTAGCGGGGGGTGACGCAGATACGCAGTATTTT.

V and J are TRBV5-1 and TRBJ1-3; D remains ambiguous. CDR3 length: 13 amino acids. CDR1 is SGHRS and CDR2 is YFSETQ in the germline V gene. Trimming pared 5 bases from V and 3 bases from J, leaving 9 bases between. The CDR3 loop is CASSSDGGNTIYF. The DNA for the CDR3 is TGCGCCAGCAGTTCGGACGGTGGAAACACCATATATTTT.

The V call is TRBV6-5, the J call TRBJ1-5; tentatively, D is TRBD1 (6 bases). Germline values: CDR1 MNHEY, CDR2 SVGAGI. The V gene lost 7 bases and the J gene lost 0 bases, with 10 bases spanning the gap. The CDR3 is made up of 14 amino acids. CDR3 in amino acids: CASKARGSNQPQHF. CDR3 sequence (DNA): TGTGCCAGCAAAGCCAGGGGTAGCAATCAGCCCCAGCATTTT.

The CDR3 bases are TGTGCCAGCAGGAACCCCTTCTATGGCTACACCTTC. Its translation is CASRNPFYGYTF. The chain combines TRBV6-5 with TRBJ1-2; D gene uncertain. V was shortened by 6 bases and J by 4 bases, with 9 bases between the two germline ends. The V gene's germline CDR1 is MNHEY and CDR2 SVGAGI. The CDR3 is 12 amino acids.

This chain links TRBV2 with TRBJ2-5; D is uncertain. Germline V CDR1 and CDR2: SNHLY, FYNNEI. V was shortened by 2 bases and J by 3 bases, with 4 bases between the two germline ends. The CDR3 sequence is 12 residues long. The CDR3 here is CASSELEETQYF. The CDR3 coding sequence is TGTGCCAGCAGTGAACTGGAAGAGACCCAGTACTTC.

In DNA form, the CDR3 reads TGTGCCAGCAGTCCTTCCCCCACAGATACGCAGTATTTT. It translates to CASSPSPTDTQYF. This chain links TRBV12-3 or TRBV12-4 with TRBJ2-3, with D unclear. The CDR3 is 13 residues long. V was cut by 5 bases and J by 2 bases, with 8 bases left in between.

The rearrangement links TRBV20-1 to TRBJ1-2; D ambiguous. The germline CDR1 and CDR2 sequences are DFQATT and SNEGSKA (reference sequence). This CDR3 is built from 10 residues. The V and J ends lost 1 base and 10 bases respectively, with 7 bases between them. The CDR3 coding sequence is TGCAGTGCTAGAGTCTGGGACTACACCTTC. Protein product: CSARVWDYTF.

This clone was found once. CDR3 loop: CASSTGQGRETQYF. The CDR3 DNA reads TGTGCCAGCAGCACGGGACAAGGGCGAGAGACCCAGTACTTC. The V call is TRBV9, the J call TRBJ2-5, with a possible D match to TRBD1 (6 bases). This CDR3 is built from 14 residues. Germline V gene data show CDR1 as SGDLS and CDR2 as YYNGEE. Between the trimmed V and J ends, which lost 4 bases and 4 bases, there was a span of 14 bases.